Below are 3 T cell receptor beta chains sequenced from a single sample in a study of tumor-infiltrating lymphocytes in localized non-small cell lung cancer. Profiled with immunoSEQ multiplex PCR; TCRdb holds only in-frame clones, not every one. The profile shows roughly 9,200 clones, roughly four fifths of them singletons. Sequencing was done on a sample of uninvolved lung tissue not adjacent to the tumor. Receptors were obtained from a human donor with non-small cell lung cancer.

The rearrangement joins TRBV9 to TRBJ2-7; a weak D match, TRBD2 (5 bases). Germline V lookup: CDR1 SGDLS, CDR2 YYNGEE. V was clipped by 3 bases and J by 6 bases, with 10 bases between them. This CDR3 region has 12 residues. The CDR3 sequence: CASSEGRGEQYF. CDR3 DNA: TGTGCCAGCAGCGAAGGCCGGGGCGAGCAGTACTTC.

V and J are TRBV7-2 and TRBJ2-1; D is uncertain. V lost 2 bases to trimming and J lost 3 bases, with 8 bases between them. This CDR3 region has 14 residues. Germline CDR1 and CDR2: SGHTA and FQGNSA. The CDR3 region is CASSLNRDYNEQFF. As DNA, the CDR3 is TGTGCCAGCAGCTTAAACCGAGACTACAATGAGCAGTTCTTC.

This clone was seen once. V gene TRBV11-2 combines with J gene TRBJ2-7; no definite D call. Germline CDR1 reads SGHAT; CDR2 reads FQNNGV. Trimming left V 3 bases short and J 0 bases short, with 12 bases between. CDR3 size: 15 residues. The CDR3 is CASSFGQSASYEQYF. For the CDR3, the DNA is TGTGCCAGCAGCTTTGGTCAAAGTGCCTCCTACGAGCAGTACTTC.